This T cell receptor (beta chain) is from a study of cytotoxic CD8 clonotypes in ibrutinib-treated CLL. Study results and limitations: Whereas clonality rose at ibrutinib response, it declined toward baseline at progression. Public clonotypes occurred uncommonly; on treatment, they contracted or remained stable. In comparison with age-matched healthy donors, baseline clonality was higher and tracked circulating CD8+ T-cell counts.

Comments on this clone: The antigen is unknown.

Repertoires were generated with immunoSEQ multiplex PCR, while TCRdb's copy carries only in-frame clones and drops some. The table records about 10,000 clones, approximately 80% of them present only once. V gave up 7 bases and J gave up 8 bases, with 26 bases separating them. CDR1 and CDR2 (germline): SNHLY, FYNNEI. This CDR3 contains 16 residues. The sequenced sample was PBMCs, obtained at disease progression, from a patient treated with ibrutinib. The sequence derives from a human donor with chronic lymphocytic leukemia. The chain combines TRBV2 with TRBJ1-2, with D perhaps matching TRBD1 (6 bases). Here the CDR3 reads CASNRGAISSTEGYTF. The CDR3 DNA follows: TGTGCCAGCAACCGGGGGGCGATCTCTTCTACTGAGGGCTACACCTTC.